Below, one T cell receptor (beta chain) is given with its context. The sample is drawn from a study of shared clonotypes between healthy human individuals. Deep-level settings were used for running the assay. Over several immunoSEQ plates, each subset's genomic DNA was distributed in even portions. Assay used: immunoSEQ multiplex PCR; TCRdb lists only in-frame clones, some missing. The sample has some 500,000 clones; over 60% are singletons. V lost 0 bases, J lost 9 bases, and 6 bases lay in between. Germline-derived CDR1 and CDR2 are SEHNR and FQNEAQ (reference sequence). The CDR3 is 12 residues long.

The rearrangement joins TRBV7-9 to TRBJ1-5; D not resolved. Material for sequencing was PBMCs. This TCR came from a middle-aged woman in good health. Some clones in this sample may be carry-over from other donors' samples. CDR3 residues: CASSLADLPQHF. The CDR3 nucleotides read TGTGCCAGCAGCTTAGCGGACCTGCCCCAGCATTTT.